The following is a TCR beta chain sequence with its context. The data derive from a study of blood T cell repertoires in COVID-19. Study background: Donors in the United States, Italy and Spain gave samples during acute or convalescent COVID-19.

The table came from immunoSEQ multiplex PCR; TCRdb's copy has only in-frame clones and leaves some out. The sample contains a few hundred thousand clones, about nine tenths of which appear only once. Recruitment covered 20 to 25 US areas and drew participants whose ages spanned about 18 to 100 years. Assignment of participants to cohorts was predicated upon participant-reported clinical history. Among Cohort 3 donors, those recovered had two negative PCRs, clearance, or symptom resolution. The sequence was obtained from a man younger than 35 who had recovered from COVID-19. The sample taken for sequencing was PBMCs or T cells enriched from blood (not recorded which).

CDR3: CASTLAGGAETQYF. DNA for the CDR3: TGTGCCAGCACACTAGCGGGAGGCGCGGAGACCCAGTACTTC. This rearrangement joins TRBV7-9 to TRBJ2-5; 12 bases agree with TRBD2. V lost 7 bases, J lost 5 bases, and 5 bases stayed unmatched. Germline CDR1 reads SEHNR; CDR2 reads FQNEAQ (reference sequence). This CDR3 is built from 14 residues. Filled out from reference TRBV7-9 and TRBJ2-5, the complete variable domain reads DTGVSQNPRHKITKRGQNVTFRCDPISEHNRLYWYRQTLGQGPEFLTYFQNEAQLEKSRLLSDRFSAERPKGSFSTLEIQRTEQGDSAMYLCASTLAGGAETQYFGPGTRLLVL.